The rows below give T cell receptor beta chains drawn from one sample of a study of blood T cell repertoires in COVID-19. Using immunoSEQ multiplex PCR, the repertoire was profiled, and TCRdb retains in-frame clones only, with some absent. The data contain some 67,000 clones, about nine tenths of them singletons. Sequenced: peripheral blood. The source is a young woman with acute or convalescent COVID-19. CDR3s include the opening cysteine and the closing phenylalanine or tryptophan. The order of the fields is V gene, CDR3 length, clone size, D gene, J gene, CDR3 DNA, CDR3 protein. The D gene is left open where the match is weak. Clone size is given for some rows only: seen once, a few or many times, or a class if the clone is expanded.

TRBV5-1	16	-	TRBD2	TRBJ2-7	TGCGCCAGCAGCTTGGGACTAGCGGGGGGTATTCACGAGCAGTACTTC	CASSLGLAGGIHEQYF
TRBV7-2	16	-	-	TRBJ2-1	TGTGCCAGCAGCTTAGCGGGGACTTCCCAGAACAATGAGCAGTTCTTC	CASSLAGTSQNNEQFF
TRBV30	17	-	-	TRBJ1-2	TGTGCCTGGAGTGCCTCCCTTTTCGGCCAGCAGGGTGACGGCTACACCTTC	CAWSASLFGQQGDGYTF
TRBV19	14	once	-	TRBJ2-3	TGTGCCAGTAGTATCAGGCCTGCCACAGATACGCAGTATTTT	CASSIRPATDTQYF
TRBV11-3	15	-	-	TRBJ1-6	TGTGCCAGCAGCCCCCCCGGGGGGCTTGTTTCACCCCTCCACTTT	CASSPPGGLVSPLHF
TRBV4-2	15	-	TRBD1	TRBJ1-6	TGTGCCAGCAGGCGATCGGGACAGGCGAATTCACCCCTCCACTTT	CASRRSGQANSPLHF
TRBV6-4	14	-	TRBD1	TRBJ2-1	TGTGCCAGCGCGGGGACAGGGGGCAGGAATGAGCAGTTCTTC	CASAGTGGRNEQFF
TRBV5-1	14	-	-	TRBJ1-1	TGCGCCAGCAGCCCCCGGGGGGACTCTCTTGAAGCTTTCTTT	CASSPRGDSLEAFF
TRBV6-6	15	-	TRBD2	TRBJ2-3	TGTGCCAGCAGTACGACTAGCGGGTTCACAGATACGCAGTATTTT	CASSTTSGFTDTQYF
TRBV5-4	13	-	TRBD1	TRBJ1-1	TGTGCCAGCAGCTTAACAGGGGTTGCTGAAGCTTTCTTT	CASSLTGVAEAFF
TRBV30	16	-	TRBD1	TRBJ1-3	TGTGCCTGGAGTCCGGACAGGGTGCTCTCTGGAAACACCATATATTTT	CAWSPDRVLSGNTIYF